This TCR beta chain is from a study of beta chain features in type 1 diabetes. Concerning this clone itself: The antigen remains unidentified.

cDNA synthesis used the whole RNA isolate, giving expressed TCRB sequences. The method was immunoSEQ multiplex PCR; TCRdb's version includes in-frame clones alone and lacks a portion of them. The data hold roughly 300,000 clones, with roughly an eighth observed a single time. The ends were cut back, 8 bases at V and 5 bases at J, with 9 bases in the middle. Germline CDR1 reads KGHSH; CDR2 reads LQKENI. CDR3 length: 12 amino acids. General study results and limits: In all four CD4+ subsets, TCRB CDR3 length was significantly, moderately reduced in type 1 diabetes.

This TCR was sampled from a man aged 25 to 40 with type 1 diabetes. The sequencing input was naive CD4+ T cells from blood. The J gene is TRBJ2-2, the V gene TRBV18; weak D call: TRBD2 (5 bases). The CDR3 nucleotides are TGTGCCAGCGCGGGTCCTACCGGGGAGCTGTTTTTT. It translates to CASAGPTGELFF.